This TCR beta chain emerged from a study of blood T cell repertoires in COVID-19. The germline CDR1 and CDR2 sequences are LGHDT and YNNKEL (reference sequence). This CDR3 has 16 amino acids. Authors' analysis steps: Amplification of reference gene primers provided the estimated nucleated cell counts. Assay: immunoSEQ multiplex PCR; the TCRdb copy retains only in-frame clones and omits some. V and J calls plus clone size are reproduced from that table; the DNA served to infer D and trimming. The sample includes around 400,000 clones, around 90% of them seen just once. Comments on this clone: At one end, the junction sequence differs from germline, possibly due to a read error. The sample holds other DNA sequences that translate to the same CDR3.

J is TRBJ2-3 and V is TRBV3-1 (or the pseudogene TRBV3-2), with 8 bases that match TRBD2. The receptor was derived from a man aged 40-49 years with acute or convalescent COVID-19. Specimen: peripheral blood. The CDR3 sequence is CASSQQLAVTTDTQYF. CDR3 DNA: TGTGCCAGTAGCCAACAACTAGCGGTGACCACAGATACGCAGTATTTT.